This T cell receptor (beta chain) was retrieved from a study of regulatory T cells in long-lasting Graves disease. At the level of the study: Antithyroid drugs had been taken by newly diagnosed Graves' patients for under 3 months.

Building of the TCR beta libraries involved iRepertoire HTBI primers and Arm-PCR of CDR3 regions. TCRdb redid the calling of the multiplex PCR reads with MiXCR, one entry per CDR3 protein. The data hold over 400,000 distinct CDR3 sequences, with about 14% observed a single time. This clonotype was seen only a few times. Per the germline V gene, CDR1 is SGHRS and CDR2 is YFSETQ. There are 16 residues in the CDR3. The trim removed 7 bases at V and 0 bases at J, leaving 12 bases unmatched. Time point of the sample: newly diagnosed GD, antithyroid drugs for less than 3 months. Isolated PBMC RNA provided the starting material for the TCR library. The sample was also reused in another study, on T cells in Graves' hyperthyroidism and ophthalmopathy.

J is TRBJ2-5 and V is TRBV5-1; TRBD2 agrees at 7 bases. The sample here was peripheral blood mononuclear cells (PBMCs), taken at new diagnosis, from a patient treated with antithyroid drugs. The TCR was taken from a woman between 45 and 60 years old with Graves disease. CDR3 in amino acids: CASRYIKREDQETQYF. The CDR3 DNA sequence: TGCGCCAGCCGATATATTAAACGGGAGGACCAAGAGACCCAGTACTTC.